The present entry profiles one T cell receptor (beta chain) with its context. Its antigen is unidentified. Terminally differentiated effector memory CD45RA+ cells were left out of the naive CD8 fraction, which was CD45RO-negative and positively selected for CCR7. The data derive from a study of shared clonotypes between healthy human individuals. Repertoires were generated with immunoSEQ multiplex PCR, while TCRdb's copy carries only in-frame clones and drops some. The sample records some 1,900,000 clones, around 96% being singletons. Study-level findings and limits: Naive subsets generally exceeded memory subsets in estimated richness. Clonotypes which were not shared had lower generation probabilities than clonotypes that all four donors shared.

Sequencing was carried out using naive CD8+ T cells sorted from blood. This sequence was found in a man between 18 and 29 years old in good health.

The CDR3 DNA reads TGTGCCAGCGGTCCACAGGGCCCTGACTATGGCTACACCTTC. Encoded protein: CASGPQGPDYGYTF. The V gene is TRBV6-5, the J gene TRBJ1-2; maybe TRBD1 (6 bases). Germline V gene sequence: CDR1 MNHEY, CDR2 SVGAGI. The V end lost 8 bases, the J end lost 3 bases, and 16 bases lay between the germline ends. The CDR3 covers 14 residues.